The clone carrying this T cell receptor (beta chain) was seen a few times. As yet, its antigen is unknown. The V and J ends lost 7 bases and 4 bases, in that order; junction bases with no gene match: 16. The CDR3 length is 16 residues. Germline V lookup: CDR1 DFQATT, CDR2 SNEGSKA (reference sequence). This specimen belongs to a study of T cells after yellow fever vaccination. Study-wide findings and caveats: Overall, a small share of clonotypes was seen in both CD4 and CD8 compartments. Contamination of FACS-sorted repertoires by abundant clonotypes from the bulk population could occur.

The TCR cDNA carried a universal primer site and UMIs from 5'RACE template switching. TCRdb reprocessed the 5' RACE reads via MiXCR and lists one record per CDR3 protein. Among around 250,000 distinct CDR3 sequences listed, about 7% were seen once. The specimen was CD4+ T cells sorted from PBMCs, collected 15 days after the yellow fever booster vaccination. This clonotype was obtained from a man aged 30-40 years who received the YFV17D yellow fever vaccine. The rearrangement joins TRBV20-1 to TRBJ2-1; 7 nucleotides align to TRBD2. CDR3 bases: TGCAGTGTGGCCCCAAAGATTGGAGCGGGGTACAATGAGCAGTTCTTC. Translated, it gives CSVAPKIGAGYNEQFF.